These T cell receptor beta chains were read from a single sample in a study of T cell repertoires in cytomegalovirus infection. TCRdb passed the reads through MiXCR, listing each CDR3 protein once. This sample yields fewer than 250,000 distinct CDR3 sequences, of which roughly 12% are seen a single time; 1.6% belongs to the top ten. The sequencing sample was made of PBMCs. These receptors all come from a human donor in good health (CMV status not recorded). Some clones in this sample may be carry-over from other donors' samples. CDR3s include the opening cysteine and the closing phenylalanine or tryptophan. The order of the fields is D gene, V gene, J gene, clone size, CDR3 DNA, CDR3 protein. A D gene is named only where the DNA matches it firmly. Clone size appears in some rows only: once, few, many, or a class for an expanded clone.

NA	TRBV6-2/TRBV6-3	TRBJ2-2	many	TGTGCCAGCAACCTCGCGGTCACCGGGGAGCTGTTTTTT	CASNLAVTGELFF
TRBD2	TRBV6-2/TRBV6-3	TRBJ2-5	many	TGTGCCAGCAGTTACAGTGCGGGAGATACTGGAGAGACCCAGTACTTC	CASSYSAGDTGETQYF
NA	TRBV29-1	TRBJ2-7	many	TGCAGCGTTGAAGCCGGGGTCAACTGCTCCTACGAGCAGTACTTC	CSVEAGVNCSYEQYF
NA	TRBV5-1	TRBJ2-5	few	TGCGCCAGCAGTTTAGGACACCCTCGAGAGACCCAGTACTTC	CASSLGHPRETQYF
TRBD1	TRBV5-1	TRBJ1-1	many	TGCGCCAGCAGCCCCGGGACAGCATTAACTGAAGCTTTCTTT	CASSPGTALTEAFF
NA	TRBV28	TRBJ1-1	many	TGTGCCTCCTGCCTGACTATGGGACGGTCGAACACTGAAGCTTTCTTT	CASCLTMGRSNTEAFF
NA	TRBV7-2	TRBJ2-2	many	TGTGCCAGCAGCCTTTCGGGGTTTACCACCGGGGAGCTGTTTTTT	CASSLSGFTTGELFF
NA	TRBV19	TRBJ1-5	few	TGTGCCAGTAGTAGCAGTGTTAATCAGCCCCAGCATTTT	CASSSSVNQPQHF
NA	TRBV28	TRBJ2-2	many	TGTGCCAGCAGTTCACCCGTCACCGGGGAGCTGTTTTTT	CASSSPVTGELFF
NA	TRBV7-2	TRBJ1-2	many	TGTGCCAGCCCTCTCGGGCGGAACTATGGCTACACCTTC	CASPLGRNYGYTF
NA	TRBV28	TRBJ1-1	many	TGTGCCAGCAGACTGGACAACTTGAACACTGAAGCTTTCTTT	CASRLDNLNTEAFF
NA	TRBV28	TRBJ2-1	NA	TGTGCCAGCAGTATCACCGGGACGGGGGAAAATGAGCAGTTCTTC	CASSITGTGENEQFF
NA	TRBV7-6	TRBJ2-7	many	TGTGCCAGCAGCTTACGGGTAAATGGTGACGAGCAGTACTTC	CASSLRVNGDEQYF
NA	TRBV19	TRBJ1-3	few	TGTGCCAGTATGGTGAGACAATCGATTGGAAACACCATATATTTT	CASMVRQSIGNTIYF
NA	TRBV13	TRBJ2-3	NA	TGTGCCAGCACCCTTGGAGGGACACCTAGCACAGATACGCAGTATTTT	CASTLGGTPSTDTQYF
NA	TRBV29-1	TRBJ2-5	NA	TGCAGCGTTGCGACAGGCCAAGAGACCCAGTACTTC	CSVATGQETQYF
TRBD1	TRBV7-2	TRBJ1-4	many	TGTGCCAGCAGCACCGGACAGGGGGCAGAAAAACTGTTTTTT	CASSTGQGAEKLFF
NA	TRBV12-3/TRBV12-4	TRBJ2-1	few	TGTGCCAGCAGTTTAGCGCTCGGAGGGGGCAATGAGCAGTTCTTC	CASSLALGGGNEQFF
NA	TRBV7-2	TRBJ2-3	many	TGTGCCAGCAGCCGGGACTCCTTAGACACAGATACGCAGTATTTT	CASSRDSLDTDTQYF
TRBD2	TRBV12-3/TRBV12-4	TRBJ2-5	NA	TGTGCCAGCTCCGGACTAGCGGGAGGCTTAGAGACCCAGTACTTC	CASSGLAGGLETQYF
TRBD1	TRBV12-3/TRBV12-4	TRBJ2-3	many	TGTGCCAGCAGTGTGACAGGGCTTCGCACAGATACGCAGTATTTT	CASSVTGLRTDTQYF
TRBD2	TRBV2	TRBJ2-1	NA	TGTGCCAGCAGTGCCCGGACTAGCGGGAGATATGAGCAGTTCTTC	CASSARTSGRYEQFF
TRBD2	TRBV5-1	TRBJ2-5	many	TGCGCCAGCAGCTTGGAACTAGCGGGATATCAAGAGACCCAGTACTTC	CASSLELAGYQETQYF
NA	TRBV14	TRBJ2-2	NA	TGTGCCAGCAGCCAAGATCTTGTAACCGGGGAGCTGTTTTTT	CASSQDLVTGELFF
TRBD1	TRBV29-1	TRBJ1-2	NA	TGCAGCGTTGAGACAGGGAATGGCTACACCTTC	CSVETGNGYTF
NA	TRBV7-9	TRBJ2-5	many	TGTGCCAGCAGCTTAGTGGGAGAGACCCAGTACTTC	CASSLVGETQYF
TRBD1	TRBV7-2	TRBJ1-5	few	TGTGCCAGCAGCTTAGGGGACAGGGGTGATCAGCCCCAGCATTTT	CASSLGDRGDQPQHF
NA	TRBV29-1	TRBJ2-3	NA	TGCAGCGTTGTGGGGGGACCTACTAGCACAGATACGCAGTATTTT	CSVVGGPTSTDTQYF
NA	TRBV14	TRBJ2-7	few	TGTGCCAGCAGCCAAGATTTGACTAGATCCTACGAGCAGTACTTC	CASSQDLTRSYEQYF
TRBD2	TRBV20-1	TRBJ2-1	NA	TGCAGTGCCCGGACTAGCGGGAGGGTAGTAACAGATGAGCAGTTCTTC	CSARTSGRVVTDEQFF
TRBD1	TRBV12-3/TRBV12-4	TRBJ1-1	NA	TGTGCCAGCAGTTTAGGGACAGGGAAGGCTGAAGCTTTCTTT	CASSLGTGKAEAFF